This T cell receptor (beta chain) was captured by sequencing in a study of T cell repertoires in aging, cancer and after chemotherapy. The wider study: The full dataset contained roughly 9 million TCR reads. Whole-study results and caveats: Median generation probability rose over the chemotherapy interval in each cancer cohort, suggesting rebound thymic output. Immunological memory after chemotherapy cannot be judged from the repertoire data. Healthy donors lost TCR diversity with age mainly through richness, cancer patients through richness and evenness.

Rearranged V-D-J TRB sequences were amplified with a mixed TRB-A/B primer pool. TCRdb ran MiXCR on the multiplex PCR reads and lists one entry per CDR3 protein. Counted here are more than 6,000 distinct CDR3 sequences, roughly 22% occurring once; the ten biggest clones make up over 8%. This clonotype is judged medium-sized. What it recognizes is unknown. The junction differs from germline at one of its ends, possibly a read error. The template was genomic DNA from peripheral blood, not RNA. Source material: blood. The TCR originated in a human donor with a blood cancer.

CDR3 sequence (DNA): TGTGCCAGCTCCCCACAGGGGGCGAGTTCTGGGGCCAACGTCCTGACTTTC. Translation: CASSPQGASSGANVLTF. The J gene is TRBJ2-6, the V gene TRBV18, with TRBD1 identical over 9 bases. The CDR3 has 17 residues. From germline, CDR1 is KGHSH and CDR2 LQKENI.